This T cell receptor (beta chain) is from a study of cytomegalovirus exposure and HLA in healthy donors. General study points: The study flagged fewer than 200 TCR beta chains as cytomegalovirus-associated.

At sampling all donors were nominally healthy, likely with unrecorded immune exposures. 13 Jbeta primers and 60 Vbeta primers were used for the PCR. Profiling relied on immunoSEQ multiplex PCR, and the TCRdb table lists in-frame clones only, not all of them. Here the sample spans about 140,000 clones, less than 80% being singletons. This clone occurred a few times. The antigen is not known. In germline, CDR1 is SGHTS, CDR2 YDEGEE. The CDR3 has 14 residues. The J segment lost 3 bases and the V segment lost 3 bases, leaving 1 base of the junction unmatched. The sample was PBMCs. The chain carries TRBV5-8 and TRBJ1-2; 11 bases match TRBD1. The receptor's source is a woman aged 45-65 years in good health and CMV-seropositive. CDR3 sequence: CASSWTGGDYGYTF. In DNA form, the CDR3 reads TGTGCCAGCAGCTGGACAGGGGGCGACTATGGCTACACCTTC.